The rows below give T cell receptor beta chains drawn from one sample of a study of blood T cell repertoires in COVID-19. Clones were sequenced by immunoSEQ multiplex PCR, and TCRdb holds only the in-frame ones, with some missing. The sample holds under 250,000 clones, approximately 77% seen once. Sequenced sample: peripheral blood. The receptors here all came from a woman of 80 years or more with acute or convalescent COVID-19. CDR3s include the opening cysteine and the closing phenylalanine or tryptophan. The D gene is left open where the match is weak. Expanded clones get a size class; other rows say once, few or many, or leave the size out.

J gene: TRBJ2-7; clone size: -; V gene: TRBV3-1/TRBV3-2; D gene: -; CDR3 DNA: TGTGCCAGCAGCCAGGGTGTCGGGGAGACCTACGAGCAGTACTTC; CDR3 protein: CASSQGVGETYEQYF
J gene: TRBJ1-4; clone size: -; V gene: TRBV2; D gene: -; CDR3 DNA: TGTGCCAGCAGGCGGGATAGCTCTAATGAAAAACTGTTTTTT; CDR3 protein: CASRRDSSNEKLFF
J gene: TRBJ1-1; clone size: -; V gene: TRBV7-9; D gene: -; CDR3 DNA: TGTGCCAGCAATCGACTCGTTAACACTGAAGCTTTCTTT; CDR3 protein: CASNRLVNTEAFF
J gene: TRBJ2-7; clone size: -; V gene: TRBV12-3/TRBV12-4; D gene: -; CDR3 DNA: TGTGCCAGCAGTTTACGCATACTTGTCCCGTACTTC; CDR3 protein: CASSLRILVPYF
J gene: TRBJ1-2; clone size: -; V gene: TRBV9; D gene: -; CDR3 DNA: TGTGCCAGCAGCGTAGCAGCAGGAGGGAACTATGGCTACACCTTC; CDR3 protein: CASSVAAGGNYGYTF
J gene: TRBJ1-3; clone size: -; V gene: TRBV5-1; D gene: TRBD1; CDR3 DNA: TGCGCCAGCAGCTTGTCTGGGACAGGGACTTACTCTGGAAACACCATATATTTT; CDR3 protein: CASSLSGTGTYSGNTIYF
J gene: TRBJ1-1; clone size: -; V gene: TRBV30; D gene: -; CDR3 DNA: TGTGCCTGGAGCCGAACCCCCCAGGGTGGCACTGAAGCTTTCTTT; CDR3 protein: CAWSRTPQGGTEAFF
J gene: TRBJ1-2; clone size: once; V gene: TRBV5-8; D gene: TRBD1; CDR3 DNA: TGTGCCAGCAGCTTGAGAAGTGGGACAGGAACATATGGCTACACCTTC; CDR3 protein: CASSLRSGTGTYGYTF
J gene: TRBJ1-2; clone size: -; V gene: TRBV6-5; D gene: TRBD1; CDR3 DNA: TGTGCCAGCAGGGGACAGGGGACCTATGGCTACACCTTC; CDR3 protein: CASRGQGTYGYTF
J gene: TRBJ2-3; clone size: -; V gene: TRBV7-3; D gene: TRBD1; CDR3 DNA: TGTGCCAGCAGTCTCACGACAGGGTGGGAAACAGATACGCAGTATTTT; CDR3 protein: CASSLTTGWETDTQYF
J gene: TRBJ1-1; clone size: -; V gene: TRBV10-3; D gene: TRBD1; CDR3 DNA: TGTGCCATCGGGGACAGAACGGGTCCAACTGAAGCTTTCTTT; CDR3 protein: CAIGDRTGPTEAFF
J gene: TRBJ2-3; clone size: few; V gene: TRBV7-2; D gene: TRBD2; CDR3 DNA: TGTGCCAGCAGCTCCGGACTAGCGGGGGGGCTTTCGGATACGCAGTATTTT; CDR3 protein: CASSSGLAGGLSDTQYF
J gene: TRBJ2-5; clone size: -; V gene: TRBV5-4; D gene: TRBD1; CDR3 DNA: TGTGCCAGCAGCTTGAAAGGGGGCAGGGAGACCCAGTACTTC; CDR3 protein: CASSLKGGRETQYF
J gene: TRBJ1-2; clone size: few; V gene: TRBV5-1; D gene: TRBD1; CDR3 DNA: TGCGCCAGCAGCTTGGATCCAGGGGGATACTATGGCTACACCTTC; CDR3 protein: CASSLDPGGYYGYTF
J gene: TRBJ1-5; clone size: -; V gene: TRBV4-1; D gene: TRBD1; CDR3 DNA: TGCGCCAGCAGCCAAGAGACAGGGGTAGGTGGCAATCAGCCCCAGCATTTT; CDR3 protein: CASSQETGVGGNQPQHF
J gene: TRBJ1-4; clone size: -; V gene: TRBV11-2; D gene: TRBD1; CDR3 DNA: TGTGCCAGCAGCTTAGGGAAGCAGGGGGCAACTAATGAAAAACTGTTTTTT; CDR3 protein: CASSLGKQGATNEKLFF
J gene: TRBJ2-1; clone size: -; V gene: TRBV4-1; D gene: TRBD2; CDR3 DNA: TGCGCCAGCAGCCAAGATCACGGACTAGCGACGAATGAGCAGTTCTTC; CDR3 protein: CASSQDHGLATNEQFF
J gene: TRBJ1-5; clone size: few; V gene: TRBV30; D gene: -; CDR3 DNA: TGTGCCTGGAGTGTCCGTGGGGGGAGTCAGCCCCAGCATTTT; CDR3 protein: CAWSVRGGSQPQHF
J gene: TRBJ2-2; clone size: -; V gene: TRBV11-3; D gene: -; CDR3 DNA: TGTGCCAGCAGCAAGGGACAAGTGAACACCGGGGAGCTGTTTTTT; CDR3 protein: CASSKGQVNTGELFF
J gene: TRBJ1-2; clone size: -; V gene: TRBV28; D gene: -; CDR3 DNA: TGTGCCAGCAGTCAAACCGCGGGGCCTCAGGCTTCTAGAGGCTACACCTTC; CDR3 protein: CASSQTAGPQASRGYTF
J gene: TRBJ1-1; clone size: -; V gene: TRBV6-2/TRBV6-3; D gene: -; CDR3 DNA: TGTGCCAGCAGTTACTCGAGGCCGGGAGGGTACACTGAAGCTTTCTTT; CDR3 protein: CASSYSRPGGYTEAFF
J gene: TRBJ1-2; clone size: few; V gene: TRBV7-2; D gene: TRBD1; CDR3 DNA: TGTGCCAGCAGCCCCGTAACGGGACAGGGGTATGGCTACACCTTC; CDR3 protein: CASSPVTGQGYGYTF
J gene: TRBJ1-2; clone size: -; V gene: TRBV2; D gene: TRBD1; CDR3 DNA: TGTGCCAGCAGTGACGGACAGGGATATGGCTACACCTTC; CDR3 protein: CASSDGQGYGYTF
J gene: TRBJ1-2; clone size: -; V gene: TRBV2; D gene: TRBD1; CDR3 DNA: TGTGCCAGCATTCTGGACAGGGGAGCTAACTATGGCTACACCTTC; CDR3 protein: CASILDRGANYGYTF
J gene: TRBJ1-5; clone size: -; V gene: TRBV19; D gene: -; CDR3 DNA: TGTGCCAGTAGTATGGGGCTTCCTAATCAGCCCCAGCATTTT; CDR3 protein: CASSMGLPNQPQHF
J gene: TRBJ2-1; clone size: -; V gene: TRBV9; D gene: -; CDR3 DNA: TGTGCCAGCAGCGTGCGCCAGGGTTCCAATGAGCAGTTCTTC; CDR3 protein: CASSVRQGSNEQFF
J gene: TRBJ1-5; clone size: -; V gene: TRBV4-2; D gene: TRBD1; CDR3 DNA: TGTGCCAGCAGCCAAGTGGGGACAGGGGGCCGGTATAGCAATCAGCCCCAGCATTTT; CDR3 protein: CASSQVGTGGRYSNQPQHF
J gene: TRBJ1-4; clone size: -; V gene: TRBV2; D gene: TRBD1; CDR3 DNA: TGTGCCAGCAGTGCAACAGGGGTTGAAAGTGAAAAACTGTTTTTT; CDR3 protein: CASSATGVESEKLFF
J gene: TRBJ2-3; clone size: once; V gene: TRBV19; D gene: TRBD2; CDR3 DNA: TGTGCCAGTAGTATAGGGGGGGGAGATACGCAGTATTTT; CDR3 protein: CASSIGGGDTQYF
J gene: TRBJ2-1; clone size: -; V gene: TRBV7-9; D gene: -; CDR3 DNA: TGTGCCAGCAGCCCCTACCGGGGCTCCTACAATGAGCAGTTCTTC; CDR3 protein: CASSPYRGSYNEQFF
J gene: TRBJ1-6; clone size: -; V gene: TRBV2; D gene: -; CDR3 DNA: TGTGCCAGCAGTGACGGGGTAGGGTCACCCCTCCACTTT; CDR3 protein: CASSDGVGSPLHF
J gene: TRBJ1-2; clone size: once; V gene: TRBV5-1; D gene: -; CDR3 DNA: TGCGCCAGCAGCTTGGCTAGGGACACCGGCGGCGCATATGGCTACACCTTC; CDR3 protein: CASSLARDTGGAYGYTF
J gene: TRBJ2-7; clone size: -; V gene: TRBV18; D gene: -; CDR3 DNA: TGTGCCAGCTCCCCGGACTCATTCTACGGGCAGTACTTC; CDR3 protein: CASSPDSFYGQYF
J gene: TRBJ2-3; clone size: -; V gene: TRBV28; D gene: -; CDR3 DNA: TGTGCCAGCAGTTTGGGGCAGGTCAACACAGATACGCAGTATTTT; CDR3 protein: CASSLGQVNTDTQYF
J gene: TRBJ1-2; clone size: -; V gene: TRBV28; D gene: -; CDR3 DNA: TGTGCCAGCTCCCCTGAGAGCCAACCCTTCTATGGCTACACCTTC; CDR3 protein: CASSPESQPFYGYTF
J gene: TRBJ2-5; clone size: -; V gene: TRBV24-1; D gene: TRBD1; CDR3 DNA: TGTGCCACCAGTGAGACAGGGCTGGGGACCCAGTACTTC; CDR3 protein: CATSETGLGTQYF
J gene: TRBJ2-7; clone size: -; V gene: TRBV10-3; D gene: -; CDR3 DNA: TGTGCCATCAGTGAGTCGACTGAGGGAGGCGAGCAGTACTTC; CDR3 protein: CAISESTEGGEQYF
J gene: TRBJ2-2; clone size: -; V gene: TRBV18; D gene: TRBD2; CDR3 DNA: TGTGCCAGCTCACCTGCAGGGAGGGCCGGGGAGCTGTTTTTT; CDR3 protein: CASSPAGRAGELFF
J gene: TRBJ1-2; clone size: -; V gene: TRBV6-5; D gene: TRBD1; CDR3 DNA: TGTGCCAGCACCACGACAGGGGCCTATGGCTACACCTTC; CDR3 protein: CASTTTGAYGYTF
J gene: TRBJ1-2; clone size: -; V gene: TRBV3-1/TRBV3-2; D gene: TRBD1; CDR3 DNA: TGTGCCAGCAGCCCTGGGACAGGGCTTACCTATGGCTACACCTTC; CDR3 protein: CASSPGTGLTYGYTF
J gene: TRBJ1-4; clone size: -; V gene: TRBV19; D gene: -; CDR3 DNA: TGTGCCAGTAGTATTGGCCCCGAGGAGGAAAAACTGTTTTTT; CDR3 protein: CASSIGPEEEKLFF
J gene: TRBJ1-1; clone size: -; V gene: TRBV12-3/TRBV12-4; D gene: -; CDR3 DNA: TGTGCCAGCAGCTCGGGAGAGAACACTGAAGCTTTCTTT; CDR3 protein: CASSSGENTEAFF
J gene: TRBJ1-2; clone size: -; V gene: TRBV5-4; D gene: -; CDR3 DNA: TGTGCCAGCAGCCCCCCGGCAGCAGCGAACTATGGCTACACCTTC; CDR3 protein: CASSPPAAANYGYTF
J gene: TRBJ1-2; clone size: -; V gene: TRBV19; D gene: -; CDR3 DNA: TGTGCCAGTAGTATAGATGCCAGGGACTATGGCTACACCTTC; CDR3 protein: CASSIDARDYGYTF
J gene: TRBJ1-1; clone size: -; V gene: TRBV28; D gene: -; CDR3 DNA: TGTGCCAGCAGTCCCCTCAGAACGAACACTGAAGCTTTCTTT; CDR3 protein: CASSPLRTNTEAFF
J gene: TRBJ2-3; clone size: -; V gene: TRBV9; D gene: -; CDR3 DNA: TGTGCCAGCAGCGTAGCCGGGGGGCAGGCCAAAAGACTAGCAGATACGCAGTATTTT; CDR3 protein: CASSVAGGQAKRLADTQYF
J gene: TRBJ2-2; clone size: -; V gene: TRBV3-1/TRBV3-2; D gene: -; CDR3 DNA: TGTGCCAGCAGCCAAGGCAGGGCCACCGGGGAGCTGTTTTTT; CDR3 protein: CASSQGRATGELFF